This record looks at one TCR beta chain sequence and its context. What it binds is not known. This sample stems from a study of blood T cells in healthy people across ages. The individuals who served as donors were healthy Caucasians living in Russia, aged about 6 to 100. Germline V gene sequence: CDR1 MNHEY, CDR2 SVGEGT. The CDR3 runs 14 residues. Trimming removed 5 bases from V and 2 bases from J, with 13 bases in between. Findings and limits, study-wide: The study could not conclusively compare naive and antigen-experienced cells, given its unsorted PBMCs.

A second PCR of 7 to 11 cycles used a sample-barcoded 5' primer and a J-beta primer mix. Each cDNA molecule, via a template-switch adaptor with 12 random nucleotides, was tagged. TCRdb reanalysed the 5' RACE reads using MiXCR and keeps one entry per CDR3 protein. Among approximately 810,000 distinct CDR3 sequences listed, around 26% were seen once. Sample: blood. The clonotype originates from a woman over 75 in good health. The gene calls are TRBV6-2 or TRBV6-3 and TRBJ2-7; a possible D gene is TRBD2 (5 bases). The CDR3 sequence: CASSGGPTTYEQYF. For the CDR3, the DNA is TGTGCCAGCAGTGGAGGACCGACTACCTACGAGCAGTACTTC.